These 17 T cell receptor beta chains originate from one sample sequenced in a study of blood T cell repertoires in COVID-19. Produced via immunoSEQ multiplex PCR; TCRdb's table is partial and in-frame only. The sample has 100,000 to 150,000 clones; about four fifths are singletons. Sequenced sample: peripheral blood. The receptors here all came from a man younger than 40 with COVID-19, enrolled during active disease.

The chain links TRBV7-3 to TRBJ2-1, with TRBD2 matching over 7 bases. This CDR3 has 15 residues. Trimming removed 2 bases from V and 6 bases from J; junction bases left unmatched: 7. Germline CDR1 and CDR2: SGHTA and FQGTGA. The CDR3 region has the DNA TGTGCCAGCAGCTTAGCCGGGAGGAGGCGCAATGAGCAGTTCTTC. Amino acid sequence: CASSLAGRRRNEQFF.

This chain connects TRBV5-4 to TRBJ2-5, with TRBD1 matching 10 bases. The germline V gene encodes CDR1 SGHNT and CDR2 YYREEE (reference sequence). With 2 bases clipped from V and 3 bases from J, the junction kept 1 base outside the gene matches. This CDR3 contains 14 residues. The CDR3 DNA reads TGTGCCAGCAGCTTAGGGACAGGGGAAGAGACCCAGTACTTC. Translated, it gives CASSLGTGEETQYF. Full variable domain (outside the CDR3, taken from reference TRBV5-4 and TRBJ2-5): ETGVTQSPTHLIKTRGQQVTLRCSSQSGHNTVSWYQQALGQGPQFIFQYYREEENGRGNFPPRFSGLQFPNYSSELNVNALELDDSALYLCASSLGTGEETQYFGPGTRLLVL.

This clone has at least ten counts. The rearrangement joins TRBV19 to TRBJ2-7; 11 bases match TRBD1. CDR1 is LNHDA and CDR2 is SQIVND in the germline V gene (reference sequence). The trim removed 5 bases at V and 3 bases at J, leaving 6 bases unmatched. The CDR3 contains 15 residues. DNA of the CDR3: TGTGCCAGTAGTCTGGGGACAGGGGGTATCTACGAGCAGTACTTC. Amino acids: CASSLGTGGIYEQYF.

This clone came up once. The genes are TRBV5-4 and TRBJ1-5; 10 bases are a match to TRBD1. V shed 4 bases, J shed 2 bases, and the junction held 6 bases outside the gene matches. There are 16 residues in the CDR3. Germline CDR1 is SGHNT and CDR2 is YYREEE (reference sequence). The CDR3 spells CASSMGGQGRNQPQHF. The CDR3 DNA follows: TGTGCCAGCAGCATGGGGGGACAGGGGCGCAATCAGCCCCAGCATTTT.

The rearrangement links TRBV18 to TRBJ2-3; 13 bases align to TRBD2. The CDR3 has 16 amino acids. Germline-derived CDR1 and CDR2 are KGHSH and LQKENI. V lost 1 base and J lost 4; bases outside the gene matches: 2. This chain's CDR3 is CASSPRLAGGSDTQYF. The CDR3 DNA reads as TGTGCCAGCTCACCACGACTAGCGGGAGGATCAGATACGCAGTATTTT.

This chain uses TRBV24-1 with TRBJ1-2, with 7 bases matching TRBD1. V was pared by 2 bases and J by 4 bases, with 6 bases of the junction left unmatched. This CDR3 comprises 15 residues. Germline values: CDR1 KGHDR, CDR2 SFDVKD. CDR3 region: CATSDSDRDGYGYTF. CDR3 nucleotides: TGTGCCACCAGTGATTCCGACAGGGATGGCTATGGCTACACCTTC.

This chain joins TRBV5-1 and TRBJ2-3; unclear D gene. Trimming removed 0 bases from V and 0 bases from J, with 8 bases in between. The germline V gene has CDR1 SGHRS and CDR2 YFSETQ. The CDR3 is 15 residues long. CDR3 nucleotide sequence: TGCGCCAGCAGCTTGGATGCGACTAGCACAGATACGCAGTATTTT. Translation gives CASSLDATSTDTQYF. Supplemented by reference TRBV5-1 and TRBJ2-3, the full variable domain reads KAGVTQTPRYLIKTRGQQVTLSCSPISGHRSVSWYQQTPGQGLQFLFEYFSETQRNKGNFPGRFSGRQFSNSRSEMNVSTLELGDSALYLCASSLDATSTDTQYFGPGTRLTVL.

V gene TRBV4-1 combines with J gene TRBJ1-1; D not certain. Germline CDR1 reads MGHRA; CDR2 reads YSYEKL. Trimming stripped 1 base from V and 0 bases from J, with 9 bases between. CDR3 length: 15 residues. The DNA for the CDR3 is TGCGCCAGCAGCCAAGCGGGAGTCATGAACACTGAAGCTTTCTTT. Encoded protein: CASSQAGVMNTEAFF.

The rearrangement uses TRBV29-1 and TRBJ1-5; unclear D gene. Germline CDR1 reads SQVTM; CDR2 reads ANQGSEA. Trimming took off 5 bases at V and 3 bases at J, with 14 bases between the two ends. The CDR3 is 14 amino acids. The DNA for the CDR3 is TGCAGCGTTACTTACGGGGAGGCCAATCAGCCCCAGCATTTT. Residues: CSVTYGEANQPQHF.

The chain uses TRBV28 and TRBJ2-1; 12 bases match TRBD2. The CDR3 is 14 amino acids. Germline V CDR1 and CDR2: MDHEN, SYDVKM. The V and J ends lost 7 bases and 3 bases, in that order; junction bases with no gene match: 1. The CDR3 DNA reads TGTGCCAGCAAGGGACTAGCGGGCTACAATGAGCAGTTCTTC. Its translation: CASKGLAGYNEQFF.

J is TRBJ1-2 and V is TRBV5-1; 9 positions agree with TRBD1. This CDR3 comprises 17 residues. CDR1 and CDR2 (germline): SGHRS, YFSETQ. The ends lost 0 bases at V and 3 bases at J; junction bases unmatched: 9. The CDR3 DNA reads as TGCGCCAGCAGCTTGGTCAGAAGGACAGGGGAGGACTATGGCTACACCTTC. Protein product: CASSLVRRTGEDYGYTF.

This clone occurred a few times. J is TRBJ1-5 and V is TRBV6-4, with 7 nucleotides matching TRBD1. Trimming took 7 bases from V and 4 from J; bases not matched to a gene: 10. The CDR3 has 15 amino acids. Germline V gene lookup returns CDR1 MRHNA and CDR2 SNTAGT. The CDR3 nucleotides read TGTGCCAGCACCCAGAGGGGACAGATTAATCAGCCCCAGCATTTT. Protein product: CASTQRGQINQPQHF.

This chain joins TRBV11-2 and TRBJ2-1; 8 bases are shared with TRBD2. CDR3 length: 15 amino acids. Germline values: CDR1 SGHAT, CDR2 FQNNGV. The trim removed 5 bases at V and 7 bases at J, leaving 10 bases unmatched. CDR3 region: CASSPDGGDSNEQFF. In DNA form, the CDR3 reads TGTGCCAGCAGCCCAGACGGGGGGGATAGTAATGAGCAGTTCTTC.

The V gene is TRBV28, the J gene TRBJ2-3; 10 bases fit TRBD1. CDR1 is MDHEN, CDR2 SYDVKM, per germline. The CDR3 has 15 amino acids. V gave up 4 bases and J gave up 3 bases; unmatched junction bases: 4. CDR3 region: CASSYDRGRTDTQYF. In nucleotides, the CDR3 is TGTGCCAGCAGTTATGACAGGGGGCGAACAGATACGCAGTATTTT.

J is TRBJ1-2 and V is TRBV6-5; 12 nucleotides match TRBD1. The junction had 5 bases not matched to a gene; V was cut back by 2 bases and J by 7 bases. Germline V gene sequence: CDR1 MNHEY, CDR2 SVGAGI. The length of the CDR3 is 15 residues. The CDR3 nucleotides read TGTGCCAGCAGTTACGGGACAGGGGGCGGTAGTGGCTACACCTTC. Translation gives CASSYGTGGGSGYTF.

This chain links TRBV7-9 with TRBJ1-3; tentatively, D is TRBD1 (5 bases). Between the trimmed V and J ends, which lost 11 bases and 5 bases, there was a span of 16 bases. The V gene's germline CDR1 is SEHNR and CDR2 FQNEAQ (reference sequence). The CDR3 covers 13 residues. The CDR3 region is CAVGGSVRNTIYF. Here the CDR3 DNA reads TGTGCCGTCGGGGGAAGTGTGAGAAACACCATATATTTT.

DNA of the CDR3: TGTGCCAGCAGTGACTTGAAGAACGGAGCGGGAGGTGAAGAGACCCAGTACTTC. This translates into CASSDLKNGAGGEETQYF. The chain employs TRBV25-1 and TRBJ2-5; 9 bases are shared with TRBD2. The CDR3 runs 18 residues. The V and J ends lost 3 bases and 3 bases, in that order; junction bases with no gene match: 14. The germline V gene has CDR1 MGHDK and CDR2 SYGVNS.